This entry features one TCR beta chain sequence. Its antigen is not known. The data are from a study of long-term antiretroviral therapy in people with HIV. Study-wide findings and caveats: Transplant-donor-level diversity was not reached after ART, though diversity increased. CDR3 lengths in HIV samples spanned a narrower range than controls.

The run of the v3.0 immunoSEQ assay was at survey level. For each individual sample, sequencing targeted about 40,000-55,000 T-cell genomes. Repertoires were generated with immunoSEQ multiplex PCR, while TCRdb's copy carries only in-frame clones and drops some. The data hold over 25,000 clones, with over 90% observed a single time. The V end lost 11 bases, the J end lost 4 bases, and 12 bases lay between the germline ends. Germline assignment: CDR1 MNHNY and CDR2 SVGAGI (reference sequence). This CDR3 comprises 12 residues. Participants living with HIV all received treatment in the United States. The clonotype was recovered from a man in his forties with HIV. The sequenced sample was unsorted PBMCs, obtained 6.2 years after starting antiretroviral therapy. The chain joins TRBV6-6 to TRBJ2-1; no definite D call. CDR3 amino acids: CACGFAYNEQFF. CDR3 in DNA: TGTGCCTGCGGTTTTGCATACAATGAGCAGTTCTTC.